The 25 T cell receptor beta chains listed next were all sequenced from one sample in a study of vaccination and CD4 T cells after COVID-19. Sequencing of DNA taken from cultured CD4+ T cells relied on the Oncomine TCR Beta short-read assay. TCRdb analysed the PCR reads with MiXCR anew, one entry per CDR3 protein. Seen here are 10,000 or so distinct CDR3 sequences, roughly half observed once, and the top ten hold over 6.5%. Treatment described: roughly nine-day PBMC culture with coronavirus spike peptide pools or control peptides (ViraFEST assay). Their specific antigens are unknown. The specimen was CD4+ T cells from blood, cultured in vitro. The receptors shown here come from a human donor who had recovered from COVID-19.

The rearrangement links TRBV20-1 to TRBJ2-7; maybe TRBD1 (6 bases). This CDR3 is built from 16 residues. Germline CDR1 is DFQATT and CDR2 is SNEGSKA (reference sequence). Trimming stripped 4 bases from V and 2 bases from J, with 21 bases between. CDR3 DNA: TGCAGTGCTATAAGAAGCGACAGGCTAACTACCTACGAGCAGTACTTC. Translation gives CSAIRSDRLTTYEQYF.

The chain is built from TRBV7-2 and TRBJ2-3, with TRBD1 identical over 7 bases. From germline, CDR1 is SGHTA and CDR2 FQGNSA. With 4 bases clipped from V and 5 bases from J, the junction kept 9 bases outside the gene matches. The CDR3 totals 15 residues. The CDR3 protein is CASSYRQGTGDTQYF. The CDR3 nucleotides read TGTGCCAGCAGCTACAGACAGGGTACGGGAGATACGCAGTATTTT.

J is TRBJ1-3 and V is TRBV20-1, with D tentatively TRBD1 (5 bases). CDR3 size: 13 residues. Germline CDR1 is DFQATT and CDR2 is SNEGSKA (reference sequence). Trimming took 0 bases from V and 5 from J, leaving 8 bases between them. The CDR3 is CSAREDTRNTIYF. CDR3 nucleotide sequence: TGCAGTGCTAGAGAGGACACCAGAAACACCATATATTTT.

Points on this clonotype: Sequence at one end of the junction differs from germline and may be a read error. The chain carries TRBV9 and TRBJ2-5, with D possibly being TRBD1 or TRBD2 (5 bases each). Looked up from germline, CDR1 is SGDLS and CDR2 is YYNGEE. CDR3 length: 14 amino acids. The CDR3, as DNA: TGTGCCAGGAGCGTCCAGGGCGGGCGAGAGACCCAGTACTTC. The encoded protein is CARSVQGGRETQYF.

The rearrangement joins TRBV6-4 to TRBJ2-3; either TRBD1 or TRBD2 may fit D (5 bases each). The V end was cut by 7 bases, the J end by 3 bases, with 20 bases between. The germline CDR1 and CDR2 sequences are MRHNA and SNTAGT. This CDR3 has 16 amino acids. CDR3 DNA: TGTGCCAGCATTAGCGTCCAGGGCAAAATAACAGATACGCAGTATTTT. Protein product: CASISVQGKITDTQYF.

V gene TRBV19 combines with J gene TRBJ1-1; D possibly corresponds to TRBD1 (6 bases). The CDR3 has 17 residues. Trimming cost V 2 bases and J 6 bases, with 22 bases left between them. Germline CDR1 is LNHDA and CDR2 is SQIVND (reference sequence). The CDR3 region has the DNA TGTGCCAGTAGTATACGCAGGGGCGAGCGGGGGCGGCCTGAAGCTTTCTTT. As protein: CASSIRRGERGRPEAFF.

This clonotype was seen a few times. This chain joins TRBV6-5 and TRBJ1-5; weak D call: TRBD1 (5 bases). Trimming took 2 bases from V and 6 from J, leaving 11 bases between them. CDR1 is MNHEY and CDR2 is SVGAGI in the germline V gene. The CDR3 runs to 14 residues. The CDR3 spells CASSYGSGGQPQHF. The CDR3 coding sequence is TGTGCCAGCAGTTACGGTTCGGGGGGTCAGCCCCAGCATTTT.

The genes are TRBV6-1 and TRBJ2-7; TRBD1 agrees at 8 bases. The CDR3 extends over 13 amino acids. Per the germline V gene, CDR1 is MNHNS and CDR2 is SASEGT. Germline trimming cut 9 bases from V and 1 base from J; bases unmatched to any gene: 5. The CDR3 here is CASRGQVSYEQYF. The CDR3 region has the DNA TGTGCCAGTAGGGGACAGGTATCCTACGAGCAGTACTTC.

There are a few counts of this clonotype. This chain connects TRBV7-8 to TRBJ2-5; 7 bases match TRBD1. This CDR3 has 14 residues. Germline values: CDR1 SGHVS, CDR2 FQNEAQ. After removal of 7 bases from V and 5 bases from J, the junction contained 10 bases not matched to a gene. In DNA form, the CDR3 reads TGTGCCAGCAAACCCAGACAGGGTAGTGAGACCCAGTACTTC. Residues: CASKPRQGSETQYF.

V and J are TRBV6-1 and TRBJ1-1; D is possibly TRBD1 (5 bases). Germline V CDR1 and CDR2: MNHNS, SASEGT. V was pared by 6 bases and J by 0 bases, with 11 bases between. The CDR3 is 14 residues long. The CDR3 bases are TGTGCCAGCAGCGAACACAGGATGAACACTGAAGCTTTCTTT. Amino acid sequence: CASSEHRMNTEAFF.

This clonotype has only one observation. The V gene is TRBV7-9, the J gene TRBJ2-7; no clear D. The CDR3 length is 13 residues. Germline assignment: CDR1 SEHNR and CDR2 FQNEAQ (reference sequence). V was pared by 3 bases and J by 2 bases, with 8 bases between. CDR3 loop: CASSLGMAYEQYF. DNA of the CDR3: TGTGCCAGCAGCTTGGGTATGGCCTACGAGCAGTACTTC.

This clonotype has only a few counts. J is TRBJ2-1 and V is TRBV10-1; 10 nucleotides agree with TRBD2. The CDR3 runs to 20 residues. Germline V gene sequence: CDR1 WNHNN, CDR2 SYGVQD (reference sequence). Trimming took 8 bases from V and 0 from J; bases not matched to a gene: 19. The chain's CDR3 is CASSKGAGLAALSSYNEQFF. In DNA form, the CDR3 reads TGCGCCAGCTCTAAAGGGGCAGGACTAGCGGCCCTTAGCTCCTACAATGAGCAGTTCTTC.

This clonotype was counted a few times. As DNA, the CDR3 is TGTGCCAGCAGTTTAGGGGACAGGGGGTCGGTTGGCTACACCTTC. Protein sequence: CASSLGDRGSVGYTF. The chain links TRBV27 to TRBJ1-2; 11 nucleotides align to TRBD1. Germline V gene lookup returns CDR1 MNHEY and CDR2 SMNVEV (reference sequence). With V trimmed by 2 bases and J by 7 bases, 6 bases remained unmatched. The CDR3 is made up of 15 amino acids.

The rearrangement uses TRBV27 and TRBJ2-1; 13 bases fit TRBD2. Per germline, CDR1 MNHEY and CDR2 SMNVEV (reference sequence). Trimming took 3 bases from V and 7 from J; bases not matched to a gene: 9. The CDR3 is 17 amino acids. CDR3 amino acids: CASSLRWVGLAGNEQFF. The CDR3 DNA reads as TGTGCCAGCAGTTTGAGGTGGGTGGGACTAGCGGGAAATGAGCAGTTCTTC.

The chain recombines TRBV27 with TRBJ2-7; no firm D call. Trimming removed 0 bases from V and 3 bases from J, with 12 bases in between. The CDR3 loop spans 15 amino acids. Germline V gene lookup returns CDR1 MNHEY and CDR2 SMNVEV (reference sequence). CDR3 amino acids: CASSLSSQGNYEQYF. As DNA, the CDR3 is TGTGCCAGCAGTTTATCGTCCCAAGGGAACTACGAGCAGTACTTC.

The CDR3 is CAISDPGQGGYEQYF. The CDR3 DNA follows: TGTGCCATCAGTGATCCGGGACAGGGGGGTTACGAGCAGTACTTC. V and J are TRBV10-3 and TRBJ2-7, with TRBD1 identical over 11 bases. Germline CDR1 reads ENHRY; CDR2 reads SYGVKD. The CDR3 extends over 15 amino acids. Trimming removed 3 bases from V and 4 bases from J; junction bases left unmatched: 5.

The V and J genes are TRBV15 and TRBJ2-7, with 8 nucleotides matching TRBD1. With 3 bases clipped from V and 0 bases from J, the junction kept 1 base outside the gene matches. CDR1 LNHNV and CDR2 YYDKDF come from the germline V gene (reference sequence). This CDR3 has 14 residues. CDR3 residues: CATSRDRASYEQYF. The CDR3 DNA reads TGTGCCACCAGCAGGGACAGGGCCTCCTACGAGCAGTACTTC.

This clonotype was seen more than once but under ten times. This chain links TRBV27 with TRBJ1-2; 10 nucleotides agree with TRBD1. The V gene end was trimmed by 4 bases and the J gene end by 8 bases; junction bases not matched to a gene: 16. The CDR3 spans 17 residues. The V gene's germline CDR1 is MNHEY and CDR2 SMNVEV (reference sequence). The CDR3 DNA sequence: TGTGCCAGCAGTTCGCACACACGAGGGACAGGGGATACCGGCTACACCTTC. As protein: CASSSHTRGTGDTGYTF.

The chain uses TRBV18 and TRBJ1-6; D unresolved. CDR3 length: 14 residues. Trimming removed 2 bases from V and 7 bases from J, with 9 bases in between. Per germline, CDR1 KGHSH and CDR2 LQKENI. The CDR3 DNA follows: TGTGCCAGCTCACCATCGTTGGGCAATTCACCCCTCCACTTT. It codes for CASSPSLGNSPLHF.

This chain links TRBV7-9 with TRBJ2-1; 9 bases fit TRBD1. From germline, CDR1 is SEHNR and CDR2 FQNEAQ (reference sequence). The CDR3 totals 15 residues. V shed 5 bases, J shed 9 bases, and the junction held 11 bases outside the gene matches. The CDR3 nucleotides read TGTGCCAGCAGCGGGGGGCCGACAGGGGGTAGTGAGCAGTTCTTC. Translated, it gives CASSGGPTGGSEQFF. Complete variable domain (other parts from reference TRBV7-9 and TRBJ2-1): DTGVSQNPRHKITKRGQNVTFRCDPISEHNRLYWYRQTLGQGPEFLTYFQNEAQLEKSRLLSDRFSAERPKGSFSTLEIQRTEQGDSAMYLCASSGGPTGGSEQFFGPGTRLTVL.

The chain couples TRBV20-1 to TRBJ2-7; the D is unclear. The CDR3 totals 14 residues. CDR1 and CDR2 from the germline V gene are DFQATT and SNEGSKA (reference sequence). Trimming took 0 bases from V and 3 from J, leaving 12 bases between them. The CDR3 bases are TGCAGTGCTAGAGAGCCGGGCCCTTTCTACGAGCAGTACTTC. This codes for CSAREPGPFYEQYF.

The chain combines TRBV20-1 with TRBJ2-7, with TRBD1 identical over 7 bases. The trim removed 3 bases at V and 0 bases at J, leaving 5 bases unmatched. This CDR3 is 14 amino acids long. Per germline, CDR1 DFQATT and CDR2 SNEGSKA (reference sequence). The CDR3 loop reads CSASLGTDSYEQYF. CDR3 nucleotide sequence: TGCAGTGCTAGTCTCGGGACAGACTCCTACGAGCAGTACTTC.

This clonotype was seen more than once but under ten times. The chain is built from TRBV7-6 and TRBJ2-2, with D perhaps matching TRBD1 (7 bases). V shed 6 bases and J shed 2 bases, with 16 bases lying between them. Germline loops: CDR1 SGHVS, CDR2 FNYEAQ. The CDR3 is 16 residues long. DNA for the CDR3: TGTGCCAGCAGTCCACGGAGGGGGCAAAACACCGGGGAGCTGTTTTTT. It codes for CASSPRRGQNTGELFF.

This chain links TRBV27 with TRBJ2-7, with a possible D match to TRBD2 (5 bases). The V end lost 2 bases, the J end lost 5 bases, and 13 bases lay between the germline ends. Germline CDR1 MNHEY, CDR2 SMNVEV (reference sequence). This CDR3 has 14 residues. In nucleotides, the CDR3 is TGTGCCAGCAGTTTAAGCTCGGGGTTCGACGAGCAGTACTTC. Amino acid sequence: CASSLSSGFDEQYF.

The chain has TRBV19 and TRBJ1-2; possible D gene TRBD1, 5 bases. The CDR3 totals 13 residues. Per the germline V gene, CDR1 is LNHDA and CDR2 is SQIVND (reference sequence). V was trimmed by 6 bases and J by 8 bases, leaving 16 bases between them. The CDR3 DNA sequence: TGTGCCAGTAGGGCGCGGGACGAGAGGGGCTACACCTTC. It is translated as CASRARDERGYTF.